This TCR beta chain was profiled in a study of T cells in Graves' hyperthyroidism and ophthalmopathy. V was pared by 0 bases and J by 7 bases, with 5 bases of the junction left unmatched. CDR1 is SEHNR, CDR2 FQNEAQ, per germline (reference sequence). The CDR3 runs to 16 residues. RNA transcripts yielded amplified TCR beta CDR3 regions. First-round RT-PCR of the TCR CDR3 relied on the HTBI primer set. TCRdb fed the multiplex PCR reads into MiXCR, producing one record per CDR3 protein. The data contain about 690,000 distinct CDR3 sequences, 15% to 20% of them seen just once; the ten biggest clones take up around 16%. Study results and caveats: Ophthalmopathy and stable hyperthyroidism were told apart by a 13 V-J model.

In this sample, this clonotype turned up many times. What it binds is unknown. This sequence was found in a man in his forties or fifties with Graves' hyperthyroidism. The V call is TRBV7-9, the J call TRBJ2-1; 11 bases are shared with TRBD1. Sequencing was performed on blood. CDR3 sequence reads: CASSLAGTGGSNEQFF. The CDR3 DNA reads as TGTGCCAGCAGCTTAGCAGGGACAGGGGGATCTAATGAGCAGTTCTTC.